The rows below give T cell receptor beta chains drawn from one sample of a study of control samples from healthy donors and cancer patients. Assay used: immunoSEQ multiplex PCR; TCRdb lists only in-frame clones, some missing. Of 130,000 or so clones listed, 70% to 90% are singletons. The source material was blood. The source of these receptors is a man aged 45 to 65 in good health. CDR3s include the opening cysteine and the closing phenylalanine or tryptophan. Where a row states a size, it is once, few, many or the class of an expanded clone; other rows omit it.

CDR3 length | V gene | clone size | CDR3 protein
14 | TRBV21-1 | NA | CASEITGGPDTQYF
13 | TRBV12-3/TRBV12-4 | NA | CASAPSGVHGYTF
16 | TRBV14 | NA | CASSQRTGLRNNEQFF
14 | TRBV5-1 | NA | CASSPGTGRQPQHF
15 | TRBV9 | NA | CASSVSWGSQNGYTF
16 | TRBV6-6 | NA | CASSFGGGTTNEKLFF
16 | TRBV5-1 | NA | CASSLGTSGGQETQYF
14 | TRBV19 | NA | CASSSRDKLYGYTF
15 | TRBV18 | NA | CASSPLSQQQETQYF
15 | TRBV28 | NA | CASSLSASGNSPLHF
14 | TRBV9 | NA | CASSVVGATETQYF
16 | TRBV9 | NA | CASSVDRGPLTGELFF
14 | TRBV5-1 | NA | CASSLSSMNTEAFF
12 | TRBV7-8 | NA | CASSLGSHGYTF
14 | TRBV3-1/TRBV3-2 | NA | CASSAALAVYEQYF
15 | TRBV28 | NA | CASESGGLSTDTQYF
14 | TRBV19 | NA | CASSIERNTGELFF
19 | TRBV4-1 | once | CASSQVLPGGTGDTDTQYF
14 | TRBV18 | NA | CASSAGTGSYEQYF
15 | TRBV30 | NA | CAWSVRDGAYQPQHF
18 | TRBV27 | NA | CASSSKRGPGFGTDTQYF
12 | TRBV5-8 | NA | CASSLGVPEQYF
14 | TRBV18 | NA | CASSPPARAETQYF
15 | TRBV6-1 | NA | CASSEDFHSGNTIYF
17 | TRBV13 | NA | CASSRPVGLAMAGELFF
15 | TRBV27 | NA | CASSRAPGSNQPQHF
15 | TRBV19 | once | CASRSGPGTYNEQFF
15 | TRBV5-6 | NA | CASSPPGARDTEAFF
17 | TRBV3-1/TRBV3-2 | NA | CASSSSGDRAYPDTQYF
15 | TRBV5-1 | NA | CASSLRGVMNTEAFF
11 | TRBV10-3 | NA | CAISQTYEQYF
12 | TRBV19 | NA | CATLDRVSEQFF
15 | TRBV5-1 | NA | CASSRGQPGSEGYTF
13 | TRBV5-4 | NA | CASSSPFSYEQYF
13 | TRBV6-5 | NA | CASSYARGGGYTF
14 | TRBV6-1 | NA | CASSELGLVAEAFF
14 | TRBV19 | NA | CASSTRQASYEQYF
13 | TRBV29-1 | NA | CSVTDRANTEAFF
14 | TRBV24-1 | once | CATSDRGGIDTQYF
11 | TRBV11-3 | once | CASSNRGEQFF
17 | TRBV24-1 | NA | CATSDLPTGRSYNEQFF
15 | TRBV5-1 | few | CASSADGFSSGEQYF
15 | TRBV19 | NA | CASSIVRGPYNEQFF
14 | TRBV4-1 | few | CASSQITGAEGYTF
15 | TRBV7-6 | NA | CASSLVGAREETQYF
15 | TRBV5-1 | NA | CASSWGNSGKDTQYF
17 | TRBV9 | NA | CASSVDGGQGKAGELFF
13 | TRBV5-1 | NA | CASSLIAYNEQFF
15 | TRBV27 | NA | CASSSAVEGGETQYF
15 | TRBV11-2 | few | CASSLRSTGNYEQYF
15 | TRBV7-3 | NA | CASSRGGSSYNEQFF
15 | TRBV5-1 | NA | CASSAGQAINSPLHF
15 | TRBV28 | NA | CASTEAGVNGETQYF